This T cell receptor (beta chain) was identified during a study of spatial heterogeneity in lung cancer. Study context: After resection, follow-up PBMC samples were sequenced when available, at a median of about 24 months later. For the average unique TCR and UMI combination, more than 8.5 occurrences appeared in raw reads.

Germline CDR1 MDHEN, CDR2 SYDVKM. The CDR3 loop spans 10 amino acids. The ends were cut back, 8 bases at V and 7 bases at J, with 8 bases in the middle. This clonotype was detected only a few times. Its specificity is unknown. Broader study findings: Blood showed ubiquitous tumor TCRs more often at resection than at routine follow-up.

Time point noted: blood at routine non-recurrence follow-up after resection. Whole RNA was taken from tumor, nontumor lung or frozen PBMC; it was then sequenced unsorted. TCRdb analysed the 5' RACE reads with MiXCR anew, one entry per CDR3 protein. The sample comprises tens of thousands of distinct CDR3 sequences, over 9.5% of which are singletons, and approximately 30% rests with the top ten. This TCR came from a male donor with early-stage non-small cell lung cancer. The input for sequencing was PBMCs, taken at follow-up. The chain uses TRBV28 and TRBJ1-1; D unclear. CDR3 residues: CASGPGEAFF. CDR3 in DNA: TGTGCCAGCGGACCGGGTGAAGCTTTCTTT.